The rows below give T cell receptor beta chains drawn from one sample of a study of T cell clonotyping in hematopoietic cell transplantation. The assay was immunoSEQ multiplex PCR, and TCRdb's table has in-frame clones only and misses some. This table has about 28,000 clones, 93% appearing once. The sample here was peripheral blood mononuclear cells, taken before stem cell transplant. The receptor source for this set is a man aged 50 or older with acute myeloid leukemia. Some clones in this sample may be carry-over from other donors' samples. Each CDR3 is given with its conserved first and last residue. The order of the fields is CDR3 protein, CDR3 DNA, J gene, D gene, V gene, clone size. D genes are given only for firm matches. Size values are once, few and many counts, or a class for expanded clones, and some rows have none.

CASSPGTGRSGANVLTF | TGTGCCAGCAGCCCAGGGACTGGCCGCTCTGGGGCCAACGTCCTGACTTTC | TRBJ2-6 | . | TRBV9 | .
CASSLVDSDAIRYF | TGTGCCAGCAGCTTAGTTGACAGTGACGCCATCCGATATTTT | TRBJ1-3 | . | TRBV7-2 | .
CASSLTGSASYEQYF | TGCGCCAGCAGCTTGACGGGTAGCGCTTCCTACGAGCAGTACTTC | TRBJ2-7 | . | TRBV5-1 | .
CASSSSRTGWKNTEAFF | TGTGCCAGCAGCTCCTCTCGGACAGGGTGGAAGAACACTGAAGCTTTCTTT | TRBJ1-1 | TRBD1 | TRBV28 | .
CASSRTGSEYGYTF | TGTGCCAGCAGCCGGACAGGGAGCGAGTATGGCTACACCTTC | TRBJ1-2 | TRBD1 | TRBV7-9 | .
CASSVGENQPQHF | TGTGCCAGCAGCGTAGGCGAGAATCAGCCCCAGCATTTT | TRBJ1-5 | . | TRBV9 | .
CASSTSGGGYQPQHF | TGTGCCAGCAGTACCTCGGGGGGGGGTTATCAGCCCCAGCATTTT | TRBJ1-5 | . | TRBV28 | .
CASSSSGAYNEQFF | TGTGCCAGCAGCTCGAGCGGGGCCTACAATGAGCAGTTCTTC | TRBJ2-1 | TRBD2 | TRBV11-2 | .
CASSEGLRSSYEQYF | TGTGCCAGCAGTGAAGGGTTGAGGAGCTCCTACGAGCAGTACTTC | TRBJ2-7 | . | TRBV6-1 | .
CASSPQPLQETQYF | TGTGCCAGCAGCCCTCAGCCCCTCCAAGAGACCCAGTACTTC | TRBJ2-5 | . | TRBV7-2 | .
CASSYSGDPNYGYTF | TGTGCCAGCAGTTACTCAGGGGATCCTAACTATGGCTACACCTTC | TRBJ1-2 | . | TRBV6-5 | .
CASSEARGYTF | TGTGCCAGCAGTGAGGCTCGTGGCTACACCTTC | TRBJ1-2 | . | TRBV2 | .
CAWAPGRSNQPQHF | TGTGCCTGGGCCCCGGGGCGTAGCAATCAGCCCCAGCATTTT | TRBJ1-5 | . | TRBV30 | .
CASSAGLAETDTQYF | TGTGCCAGCAGCGCGGGTCTAGCGGAGACAGATACGCAGTATTTT | TRBJ2-3 | TRBD2 | TRBV5-4 | .
CASSFGGGYGYTF | TGTGCCAGCAGCTTCGGGGGGGGCTATGGCTACACCTTC | TRBJ1-2 | . | TRBV7-6 | .
CASSSRDRASEAFF | TGCGCCAGCAGCAGCCGGGACAGGGCTTCTGAAGCTTTCTTT | TRBJ1-1 | TRBD1 | TRBV5-1 | .
CASSQEGLAGVGNTGELFF | TGTGCCAGCAGCCAAGAGGGACTAGCGGGAGTGGGGAACACCGGGGAGCTGTTTTTT | TRBJ2-2 | TRBD2 | TRBV14 | .
CASRLGTSGAYNEQFF | TGTGCCAGCAGATTGGGGACTAGCGGGGCCTACAATGAGCAGTTCTTC | TRBJ2-1 | TRBD2 | TRBV5-5 | .
CASSLYRGEETQYF | TGCGCCAGCAGCTTATATAGAGGCGAGGAGACCCAGTACTTC | TRBJ2-5 | . | TRBV5-1 | once
CASSFTYRGEQYF | TGTGCCAGCAGCTTCACATACAGGGGCGAGCAGTACTTC | TRBJ2-7 | TRBD1 | TRBV7-2 | .